This record concerns one TCR beta chain sequence. V lost 6 bases, J lost 2 bases, and 18 bases lay in between. The CDR3 runs to 16 residues. Per the germline V gene, CDR1 is KGHSH and CDR2 is LQKENI. This sample was taken from a study of shared clonotypes between healthy human individuals. The authors' processing: Filtering differed for immunoSEQ, which gave only junction sequences without quality scores. The assay was immunoSEQ multiplex PCR, and TCRdb's table has in-frame clones only and misses some. The V and J calls and clone size come from that table; D and trimming were worked out from the DNA. Counted here are 1,400,000 or so clones, less than 99% occurring once; the ten biggest clones make up about 0.4%. The study drew all its donors from Caucasian adults living in Nashville, Tennessee.

This clonotype was obtained from a young man in good health. This sequence joins TRBV18 and TRBJ2-3; TRBD1 or TRBD2 may be the D gene (5 bases each). Specimen: naive CD4+ T cells sorted from blood. Regarding subset: CD45RA+ positively selected. The CDR3 DNA reads as TGTGCCAGCTCCGATCAGATCCAGGGACCCACAGATACGCAGTATTTT. Translated: CASSDQIQGPTDTQYF.